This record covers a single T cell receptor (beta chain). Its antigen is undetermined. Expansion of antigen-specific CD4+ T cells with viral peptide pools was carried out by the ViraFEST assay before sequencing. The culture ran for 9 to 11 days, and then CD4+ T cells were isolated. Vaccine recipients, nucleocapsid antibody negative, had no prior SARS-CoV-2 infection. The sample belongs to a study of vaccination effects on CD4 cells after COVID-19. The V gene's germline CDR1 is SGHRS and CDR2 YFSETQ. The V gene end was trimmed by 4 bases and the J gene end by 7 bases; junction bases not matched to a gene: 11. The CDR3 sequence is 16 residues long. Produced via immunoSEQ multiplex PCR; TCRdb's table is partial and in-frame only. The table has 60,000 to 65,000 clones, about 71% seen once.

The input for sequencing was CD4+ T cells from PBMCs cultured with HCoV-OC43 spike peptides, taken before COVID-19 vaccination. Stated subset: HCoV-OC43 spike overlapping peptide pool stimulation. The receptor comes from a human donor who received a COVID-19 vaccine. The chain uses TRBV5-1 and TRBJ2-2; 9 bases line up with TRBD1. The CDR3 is CASSPGTGNQGGELFF. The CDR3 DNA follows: TGCGCCAGCAGCCCCGGGACAGGGAATCAGGGCGGGGAGCTGTTTTTT.